These 28 T cell receptor beta chains were sequenced from one sample in a study of cytotoxic CD8 clonotypes in ibrutinib-treated CLL. The repertoire was sequenced with immunoSEQ multiplex PCR; TCRdb's copy has only in-frame clones and lacks some. Among around 40,000 clones listed, 65% to 75% were seen once. The sample here was PBMCs, taken at disease progression, from a patient treated with ibrutinib. All receptors derive from a human donor with chronic lymphocytic leukemia.

The rearrangement uses TRBV13 and TRBJ1-1; no clear D gene. Germline CDR1 and CDR2: PRHDT and FYEKMQ (reference sequence). The CDR3 has 16 residues. The V end was cut by 5 bases, the J end by 2 bases, with 18 bases between. This CDR3 reads CASSPPTRVSNTEAFF. The CDR3 region has the DNA TGTGCCAGCAGCCCTCCGACCCGGGTTTCAAACACTGAAGCTTTCTTT.

The genes are TRBV7-6 and TRBJ1-4; perhaps TRBD1 as D (5 bases). V was shortened by 5 bases and J by 7 bases, with 14 bases between the two germline ends. The germline V gene encodes CDR1 SGHVS and CDR2 FNYEAQ. CDR3 length: 14 residues. The CDR3 DNA reads TGTGCCAGCAGCGCCACGAATGGGGGTGAAAAACTGTTTTTT. This codes for CASSATNGGEKLFF. The full variable domain, completed using reference TRBV7-6 and TRBJ1-4, is GAGVSQSPRYKVTKRGQDVALRCDPISGHVSLYWYRQALGQGPEFLTYFNYEAQQDKSGLPNDRFSAERPEGSISTLTIQRTEQRDSAMYRCASSATNGGEKLFFGSGTQLSVL.

The chain recombines TRBV5-1 with TRBJ1-1; tentative D call: TRBD1 (5 bases). This CDR3 has 18 residues. Germline-derived CDR1 and CDR2 are SGHRS and YFSETQ. The germline V and J ends were trimmed by 2 bases and 1 base, with 21 bases remaining between them. The CDR3 DNA follows: TGCGCCAGCAGCTTCAAGTCTTTCACGGGGGATGGGAACACTGAAGCTTTCTTT. It is translated as CASSFKSFTGDGNTEAFF. Variable domain in full (rest from reference TRBV5-1 and TRBJ1-1): KAGVTQTPRYLIKTRGQQVTLSCSPISGHRSVSWYQQTPGQGLQFLFEYFSETQRNKGNFPGRFSGRQFSNSRSEMNVSTLELGDSALYLCASSFKSFTGDGNTEAFFGQGTRLTVV.

The rearrangement uses TRBV5-1 and TRBJ2-5, with 8 bases fitting TRBD2. The CDR3 extends over 15 amino acids. Trimming removed 0 bases from V and 4 bases from J; junction bases left unmatched: 5. CDR1 and CDR2 (germline): SGHRS, YFSETQ. CDR3 amino acids: CASSLGTSGVETQYF. The CDR3, as DNA: TGCGCCAGCAGCTTGGGAACTAGCGGCGTAGAGACCCAGTACTTC.

This clone was picked up many times. This chain links TRBV27 with TRBJ2-5; 7 positions match TRBD2. V trimming: 5 bases; J trimming: 2 bases; junction bases outside the gene matches: 14. This CDR3 has 17 residues. Germline V gene data show CDR1 as MNHEY and CDR2 as SMNVEV (reference sequence). The CDR3 reads CASSGLDGGAQQETQYF. CDR3 coding DNA: TGTGCCAGCAGTGGACTAGATGGAGGGGCGCAACAAGAGACCCAGTACTTC.

CDR3 in amino acids: CASSSNTEAFF. CDR3 DNA: TGTGCCAGCAGCTCCAACACTGAAGCTTTCTTT. The rearrangement joins TRBV7-9 to TRBJ1-1; D not resolved. V was pared by 4 bases and J by 2 bases, with 2 bases between. CDR1 is SEHNR and CDR2 is FQNEAQ in the germline V gene (reference sequence). The CDR3 has 11 residues.

The chain uses TRBV19 and TRBJ2-3; no clear D gene. V dropped 5 bases and J dropped 3 bases, with 15 bases sitting between them. This CDR3 is built from 15 residues. CDR1 and CDR2 (germline): LNHDA, SQIVND (reference sequence). The CDR3 region has the DNA TGTGCCAGTAGTCGGCCAGAAGAGCTTACAGATACGCAGTATTTT. Its protein is CASSRPEELTDTQYF.

This clone has more than one count but fewer than ten. In DNA form, the CDR3 reads TGTGCCAGCAGGAAGCGGTACGAGCAGTACTTC. It is translated as CASRKRYEQYF. The J gene is TRBJ2-7, the V gene TRBV6-5; a weak D match, TRBD2 (5 bases). Germline lookup yields CDR1 MNHEY and CDR2 SVGAGI. The CDR3 runs 11 residues. The V and J ends lost 6 bases and 4 bases respectively, with 7 bases between them.

This clone was recorded once. The V and J genes are TRBV10-3 and TRBJ1-5; D unclear. Germline assignment: CDR1 ENHRY and CDR2 SYGVKD. The CDR3 covers 15 residues. The germline V and J ends were trimmed by 2 bases and 0 bases, with 8 bases remaining between them. CDR3 sequence reads: CAISERTDSNQPQHF. The CDR3, as DNA: TGTGCCATCAGTGAGAGGACGGATAGCAATCAGCCCCAGCATTTT.

Points on this clone: The limits of the CDR3 on the DNA are not certain, so only TCRdb's listed CDR3 is given. The V call is TRBV29-1, the J call TRBJ2-5; the table's D call, TRBD2, was not checked against the DNA. CDR1 SQVTM and CDR2 ANQGSEA come from the germline V gene. The CDR3 contains 12 residues when both ends are counted. CDR3 residues: CSVEVASGTVYF.

V gene TRBV5-6 combines with J gene TRBJ1-2; 10 bases are a match to TRBD1. CDR1 and CDR2 from the germline V gene are SGHDT and YYEEEE. V was pared by 0 bases and J by 7 bases, with 6 bases of the junction left unmatched. The CDR3 contains 15 residues. CDR3 protein: CASSLAGQGRGGYTF. CDR3 nucleotides: TGTGCCAGCAGCTTGGCGGGACAGGGGAGAGGTGGCTACACCTTC.

The rearrangement joins TRBV7-4 to TRBJ1-5; D is undetermined. Germline V gene lookup returns CDR1 SGHVT and CDR2 SQSDAQ. Trimming shortened V by 6 bases and J by 5 bases, and 11 bases separated the two germline ends. The CDR3 contains 13 residues. The CDR3, as DNA: TGTGCCAGCAGTTTAACAGCCCATCAGCCCCAGCATTTT. Residues: CASSLTAHQPQHF.

This chain links TRBV28 with TRBJ2-2; D perhaps matches TRBD1 (6 bases). V lost 2 bases and J 6 bases, leaving 10 bases between the germline ends. There are 14 residues in the CDR3. Germline assignment: CDR1 MDHEN and CDR2 SYDVKM. This chain's CDR3 is CASSLQGIAGELFF. The CDR3 DNA reads as TGTGCCAGCAGTTTACAGGGGATCGCCGGGGAGCTGTTTTTT. The full variable domain, in which reference TRBV28 and TRBJ2-2 provide the parts outside the CDR3, is DVKVTQSSRYLVKRTGEKVFLECVQDMDHENMFWYRQDPGLGLRLIYFSYDVKMKEKGDIPEGYSVSREKKERFSLILESASTNQTSMYLCASSLQGIAGELFFGEGSRLTVL.

The chain recombines TRBV15 with TRBJ2-7; TRBD1 might be the D (5 bases). V was shortened by 0 bases and J by 1 base, with 13 bases between the two germline ends. The CDR3 has 16 amino acids. Germline CDR1 reads LNHNV; CDR2 reads YYDKDF (reference sequence). In DNA form, the CDR3 reads TGTGCCACCAGCAGAGATCGGGCAGGGCAATCCTACGAGCAGTACTTC. The encoded protein is CATSRDRAGQSYEQYF.

The chain joins TRBV5-4 to TRBJ2-3; weak D call: TRBD2 (6 bases). This CDR3 comprises 15 residues. The V end lost 4 bases, the J end lost 3 bases, and 15 bases lay between the germline ends. CDR1 SGHNT and CDR2 YYREEE come from the germline V gene (reference sequence). CDR3 protein: CASSAGPTPTDTQYF. The DNA for the CDR3 is TGTGCCAGCAGCGCGGGACCAACCCCGACAGATACGCAGTATTTT.

Only one count was recorded for this clone. CDR3 sequence reads: CASSHSGLAGRQAGELFF. The CDR3 nucleotides read TGCGCCAGCAGCCACTCGGGACTAGCGGGGAGGCAGGCCGGGGAGCTGTTTTTT. This sequence joins TRBV4-1 and TRBJ2-2, with 13 bases lining up with TRBD2. Trimming removed 3 bases from V and 6 bases from J; junction bases left unmatched: 10. The germline CDR1 and CDR2 sequences are MGHRA and YSYEKL. This CDR3 is built from 18 residues.

The rearrangement uses TRBV14 and TRBJ1-1, with D unclear. Trimming took off 4 bases at V and 7 bases at J, with 13 bases between the two ends. This CDR3 comprises 13 residues. Germline V CDR1 and CDR2: SGHDN, FVKESK. The CDR3 bases are TGTGCCAGCAGCCCACGGCTTATTGGTGAAGCTTTCTTT. Protein: CASSPRLIGEAFF.

This rearrangement joins TRBV7-9 to TRBJ1-2, with D possibly matching TRBD1 (5 bases). Germline V gives CDR1 SEHNR, CDR2 FQNEAQ (reference sequence). The CDR3 consists of 15 residues. The V end lost 5 bases, the J end lost 3 bases, and 16 bases lay between the germline ends. The CDR3 sequence: CASSTVGQTYYGYTF. CDR3 nucleotide sequence: TGTGCCAGCAGCACGGTGGGGCAGACCTACTATGGCTACACCTTC.

This CDR3 is CASSWPGDSPLHF. CDR3 bases: TGTGCCAGCAGCTGGCCAGGGGATTCACCCCTCCACTTT. This chain connects TRBV5-6 to TRBJ1-6, with TRBD1 as a possible D gene (6 bases). There are 13 residues in the CDR3. CDR1 and CDR2 from the germline V gene are SGHDT and YYEEEE. Trimming left V 3 bases short and J 8 bases short, with 9 bases between.

In this sample, this clone turned up a few times. This chain joins TRBV5-1 and TRBJ1-1; D not certain. Germline V gene lookup returns CDR1 SGHRS and CDR2 YFSETQ. The ends were cut back, 0 bases at V and 6 bases at J, with 21 bases in the middle. This CDR3 has 17 amino acids. The CDR3 DNA sequence: TGCGCCAGCAGCTTGGATCGGGCCCCTGACTTTCCGGCTGAAGCTTTCTTT. Protein product: CASSLDRAPDFPAEAFF. The variable domain in full, with the rest retrieved from reference TRBV5-1 and TRBJ1-1, is KAGVTQTPRYLIKTRGQQVTLSCSPISGHRSVSWYQQTPGQGLQFLFEYFSETQRNKGNFPGRFSGRQFSNSRSEMNVSTLELGDSALYLCASSLDRAPDFPAEAFFGQGTRLTVV.

The J gene is TRBJ2-7, the V gene TRBV15; D ambiguous. Trimming removed 4 bases at V and 8 bases at J, with 15 bases between. CDR3 length: 13 amino acids. Germline values: CDR1 LNHNV, CDR2 YYDKDF (reference sequence). The CDR3 is CATSTSGAPKQYF. The CDR3 DNA follows: TGTGCCACCAGCACCTCAGGTGCCCCCAAGCAGTACTTC. The whole variable domain, filled in from reference TRBV15 and TRBJ2-7, reads DAMVIQNPRYQVTQFGKPVTLSCSQTLNHNVMYWYQQKSSQAPKLLFHYYDKDFNNEADTPDNFQSRRPNTSFCFLDIRSPGLGDTAMYLCATSTSGAPKQYFGPGTRLTVT.

The rearrangement joins TRBV29-1 to TRBJ1-2; D is unresolved. V was pared by 6 bases and J by 0 bases, with 17 bases between. There are 15 residues in the CDR3. Germline CDR1 SQVTM, CDR2 ANQGSEA. The CDR3 region has the DNA TGCAGCGTGAGGGTGGCGGGAAGTCCTAACTATGGCTACACCTTC. Translation gives CSVRVAGSPNYGYTF. Supplemented by reference TRBV29-1 and TRBJ1-2, the full variable domain reads SAVISQKPSRDICQRGTSLTIQCQVDSQVTMMFWYRQQPGQSLTLIATANQGSEATYESGFVIDKFPISRPNLTFSTLTVSNMSPEDSSIYLCSVRVAGSPNYGYTFGSGTRLTVV.

This chain uses TRBV6-5 with TRBJ2-7; D ambiguous. Trimming took 6 bases from V and 5 from J, leaving 14 bases between them. The germline CDR1 and CDR2 sequences are MNHEY and SVGAGI. The CDR3 sequence is 13 residues long. The CDR3 sequence is CASRLPGLHEQYF. The DNA for the CDR3 is TGTGCCAGCAGGCTCCCCGGGCTCCACGAGCAGTACTTC.

V usage is TRBV10-3 and J usage is TRBJ2-6; 10 bases are shared with TRBD1. V shed 2 bases and J 4 bases; nucleotides not matched to a gene: 5. CDR3 length equals 17 residues. The germline gives CDR1 ENHRY, CDR2 SYGVKD. CDR3 nucleotides: TGTGCCATCAGTGAGGGGGACAGGGGATCCGGGGCCAACGTCCTGACTTTC. This gives the protein CAISEGDRGSGANVLTF.

The rearrangement uses TRBV19 and TRBJ2-7, with 7 nucleotides matching TRBD2. CDR1 is LNHDA and CDR2 is SQIVND in the germline V gene (reference sequence). The CDR3 is 13 residues long. V gave up 9 bases and J gave up 2 bases; unmatched junction bases: 7. The CDR3 bases are TGTGCCAGCAGAGACCGGGGGGCCTACGAGCAGTACTTC. Translating it yields CASRDRGAYEQYF.

This sequence joins TRBV19 and TRBJ1-1; maybe TRBD1 (5 bases). The CDR3 has 15 amino acids. The V end was cut by 3 bases, the J end by 4 bases, with 15 bases between. Germline V gene sequence: CDR1 LNHDA, CDR2 SQIVND (reference sequence). The CDR3 nucleotides are TGTGCCAGTAGTATGGGGCGGTTAAGTGGCACTGAAGCTTTCTTT. Amino acids: CASSMGRLSGTEAFF.

The V and J genes are TRBV5-1 and TRBJ1-2, with D perhaps TRBD1 (5 bases). This CDR3 contains 14 residues. The germline V gene encodes CDR1 SGHRS and CDR2 YFSETQ. The V end lost 4 bases, the J end lost 4 bases, and 14 bases lay between the germline ends. Here the CDR3 DNA reads TGCGCCAGCAGCCCGACAGCTGGGTCCTATGGCTACACCTTC. The encoded protein is CASSPTAGSYGYTF.

This chain uses TRBV21-1 with TRBJ1-6. TRBV21-1 is reported as a pseudogene. The CDR3 totals 16 residues. The CDR3 nucleotides read TGTGCCAGCAGCAAAAACGGGAGTATTAATAATTCACCCCTCCACTTT. Translated, it gives CASSKNGSINNSPLHF.